Listed below are T cell receptor beta chains from one sample, sequenced in a study of shared clonotypes between healthy human individuals. Here immunoSEQ multiplex PCR was the method, and the copy in TCRdb shows in-frame clones only, minus some. The table includes around 980,000 clones, 70% to 80% detected once. The sample taken for sequencing was memory CD4+ T cells from PBMCs. All receptors derive from a man younger than 30 in good health. Some clones in this sample may be carry-over from other donors' samples. CDR3s include the opening cysteine and the closing phenylalanine or tryptophan. The D gene is left open where the match is weak. The size entry is marked missing in some rows and otherwise reads once, few, many or a size class.

CDR3 | DNA | D | size | J | V
CASSVGTLATGNTIYF | TGTGCCAGCAGCGTAGGGACCCTTGCAACCGGAAACACCATATATTTT | . | . | TRBJ1-3 | TRBV9
CASSGQGLLGDQPQHF | TGTGCCAGCAGTGGCCAGGGTCTCCTGGGGGATCAGCCCCAGCATTTT | . | . | TRBJ1-5 | TRBV6-1
CASSVGSAEAFF | TGTGCCAGCAGTGTTGGCAGCGCTGAAGCTTTCTTT | . | . | TRBJ1-1 | TRBV6-1
CASSAGVGEQYF | TGTGCCAGCAGCGCAGGGGTGGGCGAGCAGTACTTC | . | . | TRBJ2-7 | TRBV28
CASSFSRVGEQFF | TGTGCCAGCAGCTTTTCCCGGGTGGGTGAGCAGTTCTTC | . | . | TRBJ2-1 | TRBV7-2
CASSPTGRSYEQYF | TGTGCCAGCAGTCCAACAGGGAGGTCCTACGAGCAGTACTTC | . | . | TRBJ2-7 | TRBV6-5
CASSVGNRLNEKLFF | TGTGCCAGCAGCGTAGGTAACAGACTCAATGAAAAACTGTTTTTT | . | . | TRBJ1-4 | TRBV9
CASSPTSGTETQYF | TGCGCCAGCAGCCCGACTAGCGGGACAGAGACCCAGTACTTC | TRBD2 | . | TRBJ2-5 | TRBV5-1
CASSYRPEGEYGYTF | TGCGCCAGCAGCTACAGACCCGAAGGGGAGTATGGCTACACCTTC | . | . | TRBJ1-2 | TRBV5-1
CASSPVGGTEAFF | TGTGCCAGTAGTCCGGTCGGGGGCACTGAAGCTTTCTTT | . | . | TRBJ1-1 | TRBV19
CASSETFTEAFF | TGTGCCAGCAGTGAAACTTTTACTGAAGCTTTCTTT | . | . | TRBJ1-1 | TRBV6-1
CASSLNTPGLNYGYTF | TGCGCCAGCAGCTTGAACACGCCAGGGCTTAACTATGGCTACACCTTC | . | . | TRBJ1-2 | TRBV5-1
CASSVVGSPGANVLTF | TGTGCCAGCAGCGTAGTAGGGAGTCCTGGGGCCAACGTCCTGACTTTC | . | . | TRBJ2-6 | TRBV9
CASSLQQLPYGYTF | TGTGCCAGCAGCTTGCAACAGCTTCCATATGGCTACACCTTC | . | . | TRBJ1-2 | TRBV5-4
CASSSGRGRYSNQPQHF | TGTGCCAGCAGTTCCGGGAGAGGGAGATATAGCAATCAGCCCCAGCATTTT | . | . | TRBJ1-5 | TRBV28
CASSLVRDSPYEQYF | TGTGCCAGCAGCTTAGTTCGGGACTCACCCTACGAGCAGTACTTC | . | . | TRBJ2-7 | TRBV7-2
CASSDKGSYGYTF | TGCGCCAGCAGCGACAAAGGGTCTTACGGCTACACCTTC | . | . | TRBJ1-2 | TRBV5-1
CAISWTGEETQYF | TGTGCCATCAGTTGGACAGGGGAAGAGACCCAGTACTTC | TRBD1 | . | TRBJ2-5 | TRBV10-3
CASSQRLAGTDTQYF | TGTGCCAGCAGCCAAAGGCTAGCGGGCACAGATACGCAGTATTTT | TRBD2 | . | TRBJ2-3 | TRBV16
CAWSSTGGLGYTF | TGTGCCTGGAGTTCGACAGGGGGTTTGGGCTACACCTTC | TRBD1 | . | TRBJ1-2 | TRBV30
CASRGEDAYEQYF | TGTGCCAGTAGGGGGGAAGACGCCTACGAGCAGTACTTC | . | . | TRBJ2-7 | TRBV19
CASSLGGSGSGYEQYF | TGTGCCAGCAGCTTAGGAGGCAGCGGGAGTGGGTACGAGCAGTACTTC | TRBD2 | once | TRBJ2-7 | TRBV11-2
CASSSKASGYTEAFF | TGTGCCAGCAGCTCCAAAGCCTCGGGGTACACTGAAGCTTTCTTT | . | . | TRBJ1-1 | TRBV7-2
CASSLLSGGQETQYF | TGTGCCAGCAGCTTGCTTTCAGGGGGCCAAGAGACCCAGTACTTC | TRBD1 | . | TRBJ2-5 | TRBV5-4
CASSLGQGRWTEAFF | TGTGCCAGCAGCTTAGGACAGGGGCGGTGGACTGAAGCTTTCTTT | TRBD1 | . | TRBJ1-1 | TRBV7-8
CATSRQGGGDQPQHF | TGTGCCACCAGCAGACAGGGGGGGGGCGATCAGCCCCAGCATTTT | TRBD1 | . | TRBJ1-5 | TRBV15
CASSESRSNYGYTF | TGCGCCAGCAGCGAAAGTAGATCGAACTATGGCTACACCTTC | . | . | TRBJ1-2 | TRBV5-1
CASSLGLTGELFF | TGTGCCAGCAGCTTGGGACTGACCGGGGAGCTGTTTTTT | . | many | TRBJ2-2 | TRBV5-4
CASSLAGSVGYEQYF | TGTGCCAGCAGCTTGGCCGGTAGCGTGGGCTACGAGCAGTACTTC | . | . | TRBJ2-7 | TRBV5-4
CASSLTGVEQYF | TGTGCCAGCAGCCTGACAGGGGTGGAGCAGTACTTC | TRBD1 | . | TRBJ2-7 | TRBV7-3
CASSDTGGVQPQHF | TGTGCCAGCAGTGACACAGGGGGCGTTCAGCCCCAGCATTTT | TRBD1 | . | TRBJ1-5 | TRBV2
CATYTADGGGYTF | TGTGCCACGTACACCGCGGACGGCGGGGGCTACACCTTC | . | . | TRBJ1-2 | TRBV28
CASARAGGIGYGYTF | TGTGCCAGCGCCCGGGCAGGGGGAATTGGCTATGGCTACACCTTC | TRBD1 | once | TRBJ1-2 | TRBV5-6
CASSFGPGRRLNEKLFF | TGTGCCAGCAGCTTCGGTCCCGGCAGGCGGCTGAATGAAAAACTGTTTTTT | . | . | TRBJ1-4 | TRBV7-3
CALDPRGHEQYF | TGTGCCCTGGACCCAAGGGGCCACGAGCAGTACTTC | . | . | TRBJ2-7 | TRBV30
CASHYGGLIGGQYF | TGCGCCAGCCATTATGGTGGGCTGATTGGGGGGCAGTACTTC | . | few | TRBJ2-7 | TRBV10-1
CASSLDGFNTIYF | TGCGCCAGCAGCTTGGATGGTTTCAACACCATATATTTT | . | . | TRBJ1-3 | TRBV5-1
CAWSVGLGDYEQYF | TGTGCCTGGAGTGTAGGTTTAGGCGATTACGAGCAGTACTTC | . | . | TRBJ2-7 | TRBV30
CASTEPGANVLTF | TGCGCCAGTACAGAACCTGGGGCCAACGTCCTGACTTTC | . | . | TRBJ2-6 | TRBV5-1
CASSQDATRPHSYEQYF | TGCGCCAGCAGCCAAGATGCTACTCGTCCTCATTCCTACGAGCAGTACTTC | . | . | TRBJ2-7 | TRBV4-1
CASSRGQGSGANVLTF | TGCGCCAGCAGCCGTGGCCAAGGATCTGGGGCCAACGTCCTGACTTTC | . | . | TRBJ2-6 | TRBV4-3
CSALWSKAFF | TGCAGCGCCCTTTGGTCGAAAGCTTTCTTT | . | . | TRBJ1-1 | TRBV29-1
CASRTGRSQPQHF | TGTGCCAGCAGAACGGGGAGGAGTCAGCCCCAGCATTTT | . | . | TRBJ1-5 | TRBV28
CAWAVGAKNIQYF | TGTGCCTGGGCCGTCGGGGCCAAAAACATTCAGTACTTC | . | . | TRBJ2-4 | TRBV30
CAWSVTAGTQHF | TGTGCCTGGAGTGTAACGGCGGGTACCCAGCATTTT | . | . | TRBJ1-5 | TRBV30
CASSPGQGYQETQYF | TGTGCCAGCAGCCCGGGACAGGGGTACCAAGAGACCCAGTACTTC | TRBD1 | . | TRBJ2-5 | TRBV7-9
CASSQVPLGGYTF | TGCGCCAGCAGCCAGGTGCCCCTTGGGGGCTACACCTTC | . | . | TRBJ1-2 | TRBV4-1
CASSLAGDSGNTIYF | TGTGCCAGCAGCTTAGCAGGGGACTCTGGAAACACCATATATTTT | . | . | TRBJ1-3 | TRBV7-3
CASSHTLDRGYEQFF | TGTGCCAGCAGCCACACCCTCGACAGGGGATATGAGCAGTTCTTC | TRBD1 | once | TRBJ2-1 | TRBV4-2
CASSLGGNYEQYF | TGTGCCAGCAGCTTGGGGGGAAACTACGAGCAGTACTTC | . | once | TRBJ2-7 | TRBV7-2